A selection of T cell receptor beta chains follows, all from one sample in a study of blood T cell repertoires in COVID-19. Libraries were prepared by immunoSEQ multiplex PCR; TCRdb keeps only in-frame clonotypes and omits some of them. The sample lists tens of thousands of clones; 80% to 90% were seen once. The sequencing sample was made of peripheral blood. The source is a man aged 60 to 75 with acute or convalescent COVID-19. Each CDR3 is given with its conserved first and last residue. D genes are given only for firm matches. Clone size, where shown, is once, few, many, or a class for clones that have expanded.

v_gene: TRBV28
abundance: NA
j_gene: TRBJ1-1
d_gene: NA
CDR3aa: CASSSETEAFF

v_gene: TRBV28
abundance: NA
j_gene: TRBJ1-5
d_gene: TRBD1
CDR3aa: CASSSRTGREADSNQPQHF

v_gene: TRBV5-4
abundance: NA
j_gene: TRBJ2-7
d_gene: NA
CDR3aa: CASSLAEQGNYEQYF

v_gene: TRBV9
abundance: NA
j_gene: TRBJ2-1
d_gene: TRBD2
CDR3aa: CASSGWGGFNNEQFF

v_gene: TRBV30
abundance: NA
j_gene: TRBJ2-2
d_gene: NA
CDR3aa: CAWSVGGAGELFF

v_gene: TRBV28
abundance: NA
j_gene: TRBJ1-4
d_gene: TRBD1
CDR3aa: CASSPPRTGNEKLFF

v_gene: TRBV6-2/TRBV6-3
abundance: NA
j_gene: TRBJ2-5
d_gene: TRBD2
CDR3aa: CASSFGLAGRQETQYF

v_gene: TRBV27
abundance: NA
j_gene: TRBJ1-1
d_gene: TRBD1
CDR3aa: CASSTLTGRRNTEAFF

v_gene: TRBV18
abundance: NA
j_gene: TRBJ1-4
d_gene: NA
CDR3aa: CASSLSATNEKLFF

v_gene: TRBV30
abundance: few
j_gene: TRBJ2-2
d_gene: TRBD2
CDR3aa: CAWRGRAGSNTGELFF

v_gene: TRBV28
abundance: NA
j_gene: TRBJ2-7
d_gene: TRBD2
CDR3aa: CASSSHRDYLSSYEQYF

v_gene: TRBV28
abundance: NA
j_gene: TRBJ2-7
d_gene: TRBD2
CDR3aa: CASKNPGTSITYEQYF

v_gene: TRBV18
abundance: NA
j_gene: TRBJ1-1
d_gene: NA
CDR3aa: CASSPKANTEAFF

v_gene: TRBV18
abundance: NA
j_gene: TRBJ2-3
d_gene: TRBD2
CDR3aa: CASSRGLAGGDTQYF

v_gene: TRBV30
abundance: NA
j_gene: TRBJ1-1
d_gene: NA
CDR3aa: CAWTTGNTEAFF

v_gene: TRBV2
abundance: NA
j_gene: TRBJ1-1
d_gene: TRBD1
CDR3aa: CASKRQGLDTEAFF

v_gene: TRBV10-3
abundance: once
j_gene: TRBJ2-3
d_gene: NA
CDR3aa: CAIRRVVSASTDTQYF

v_gene: TRBV7-3
abundance: few
j_gene: TRBJ1-3
d_gene: NA
CDR3aa: CASSFSGSGNTIYF

v_gene: TRBV5-4
abundance: NA
j_gene: TRBJ2-1
d_gene: TRBD1
CDR3aa: CASSLAPGQTNEQFF

v_gene: TRBV4-1
abundance: NA
j_gene: TRBJ1-5
d_gene: TRBD1
CDR3aa: CASSFNQGDQPQHF

v_gene: TRBV5-1
abundance: NA
j_gene: TRBJ2-7
d_gene: NA
CDR3aa: CASSPEWDTSYEQYF

v_gene: TRBV13
abundance: once
j_gene: TRBJ1-1
d_gene: NA
CDR3aa: CASSFRVPGGEAFF

v_gene: TRBV7-9
abundance: NA
j_gene: TRBJ1-1
d_gene: NA
CDR3aa: CASSSGGDTEAFF

v_gene: TRBV28
abundance: NA
j_gene: TRBJ1-1
d_gene: NA
CDR3aa: CASSSTSMFTEAFF

v_gene: TRBV3-1/TRBV3-2
abundance: NA
j_gene: TRBJ1-1
d_gene: NA
CDR3aa: CASSQDSRGVTEAFF

v_gene: TRBV5-1
abundance: few
j_gene: TRBJ2-1
d_gene: NA
CDR3aa: CASSPNPTGSYNEQFF

v_gene: TRBV7-2
abundance: NA
j_gene: TRBJ2-7
d_gene: NA
CDR3aa: CASSFSRGDYEQYF

v_gene: TRBV6-2/TRBV6-3
abundance: NA
j_gene: TRBJ1-6
d_gene: TRBD1
CDR3aa: CASSFTGTVYNSPLHF

v_gene: TRBV6-1
abundance: NA
j_gene: TRBJ1-2
d_gene: TRBD1
CDR3aa: CASSDRGLNGYTF

v_gene: TRBV24-1
abundance: once
j_gene: TRBJ1-5
d_gene: NA
CDR3aa: CATSAPGGNQPQHF

v_gene: TRBV20-1
abundance: NA
j_gene: TRBJ1-5
d_gene: NA
CDR3aa: CSASGSVVQPQHF

v_gene: TRBV6-6
abundance: NA
j_gene: TRBJ2-7
d_gene: TRBD1
CDR3aa: CASSYRGQGVGEQYF

v_gene: TRBV5-1
abundance: NA
j_gene: TRBJ1-6
d_gene: TRBD1
CDR3aa: CASSPTGTVNSPLHF

v_gene: TRBV27
abundance: NA
j_gene: TRBJ2-3
d_gene: NA
CDR3aa: CASSLGLTDTQYF

v_gene: TRBV28
abundance: NA
j_gene: TRBJ1-4
d_gene: TRBD1
CDR3aa: CASSQGGGNEKLFF

v_gene: TRBV5-1
abundance: NA
j_gene: TRBJ1-2
d_gene: NA
CDR3aa: CASSSPPGQRPGQDYGYTF

v_gene: TRBV12-3/TRBV12-4
abundance: few
j_gene: TRBJ2-7
d_gene: NA
CDR3aa: CASSLRPSYEQYF

v_gene: TRBV7-9
abundance: NA
j_gene: TRBJ2-1
d_gene: NA
CDR3aa: CASSLGRLSYNEQFF

v_gene: TRBV10-1
abundance: NA
j_gene: TRBJ2-5
d_gene: NA
CDR3aa: CATPYSQETQYF

v_gene: TRBV9
abundance: NA
j_gene: TRBJ1-2
d_gene: NA
CDR3aa: CASSRGSSSYGYTF

v_gene: TRBV30
abundance: NA
j_gene: TRBJ2-3
d_gene: NA
CDR3aa: CAWSLGLPTDTQYF

v_gene: TRBV10-1
abundance: few
j_gene: TRBJ1-3
d_gene: NA
CDR3aa: CASSDGRSSGNTIYF